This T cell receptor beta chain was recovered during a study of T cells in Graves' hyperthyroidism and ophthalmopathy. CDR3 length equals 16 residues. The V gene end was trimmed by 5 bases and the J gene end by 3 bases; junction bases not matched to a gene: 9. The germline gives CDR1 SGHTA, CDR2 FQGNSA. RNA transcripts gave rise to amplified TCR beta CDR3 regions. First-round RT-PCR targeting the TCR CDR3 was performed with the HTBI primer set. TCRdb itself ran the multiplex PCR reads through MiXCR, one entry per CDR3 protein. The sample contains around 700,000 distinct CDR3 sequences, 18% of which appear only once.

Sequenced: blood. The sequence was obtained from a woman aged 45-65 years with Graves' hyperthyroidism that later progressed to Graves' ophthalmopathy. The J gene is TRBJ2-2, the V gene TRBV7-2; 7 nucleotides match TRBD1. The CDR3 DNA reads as TGTGCCAGCAGCCTGACAGGGATCTCGTACACCGGGGAGCTGTTTTTT. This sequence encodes CASSLTGISYTGELFF.